This TCR beta chain was profiled in a study of CD8 T cells in ankylosing spondylitis. For TCR beta, libraries came from quantitative 5'-RACE with molecular barcodes. From the 5' RACE reads, TCRdb called clonotypes with MiXCR, one entry per CDR3 protein. The sample lists 250,000 to 400,000 distinct CDR3 sequences; roughly 12% were seen once. Regarding the study as a whole: Earlier studies detected some motif variants in reactive arthritis synovial fluid and blood.

This clonotype was recorded many times. Its cognate antigen is unknown. Germline lookup yields CDR1 SGHTA and CDR2 FQGNSA. V was cut by 3 bases and J by 2 bases, with 7 bases left in between. The CDR3 is made up of 14 amino acids. The TCR comes from a female donor with ankylosing spondylitis or in good health (not recorded which). Sequenced sample: blood, either unsorted or a sorted T cell fraction (not recorded which). The chain carries TRBV7-2 and TRBJ1-4; D gene unclear. CDR3 nucleotides: TGTGCCAGCAGCTTGGGTCCGACTAATGAAAAACTGTTTTTT. This encodes CASSLGPTNEKLFF.